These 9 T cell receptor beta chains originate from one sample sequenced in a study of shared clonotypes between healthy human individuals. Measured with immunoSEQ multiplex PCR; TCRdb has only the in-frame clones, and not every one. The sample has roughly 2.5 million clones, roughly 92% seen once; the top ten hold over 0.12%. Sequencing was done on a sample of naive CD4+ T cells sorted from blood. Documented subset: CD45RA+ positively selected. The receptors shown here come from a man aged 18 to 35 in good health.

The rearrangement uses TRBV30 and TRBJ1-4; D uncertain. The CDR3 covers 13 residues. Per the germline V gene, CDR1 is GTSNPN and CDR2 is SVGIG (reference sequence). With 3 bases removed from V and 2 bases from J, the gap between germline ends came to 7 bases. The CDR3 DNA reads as TGTGCCTGGAGCATCGAGACTAATGAAAAACTGTTTTTT. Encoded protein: CAWSIETNEKLFF.

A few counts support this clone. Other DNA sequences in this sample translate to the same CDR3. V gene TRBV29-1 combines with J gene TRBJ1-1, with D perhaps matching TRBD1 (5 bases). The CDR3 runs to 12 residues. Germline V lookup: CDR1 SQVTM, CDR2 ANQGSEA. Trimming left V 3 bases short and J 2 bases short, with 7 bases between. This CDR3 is CSVEQGNTEAFF. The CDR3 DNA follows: TGCAGCGTTGAGCAGGGTAACACTGAAGCTTTCTTT.

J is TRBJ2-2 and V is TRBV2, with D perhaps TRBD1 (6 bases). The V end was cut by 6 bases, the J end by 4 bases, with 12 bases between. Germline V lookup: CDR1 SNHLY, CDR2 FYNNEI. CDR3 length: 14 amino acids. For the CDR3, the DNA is TGTGCCAGCAGGGCAGGGGCGAGCACCGGGGAGCTGTTTTTT. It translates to CASRAGASTGELFF.

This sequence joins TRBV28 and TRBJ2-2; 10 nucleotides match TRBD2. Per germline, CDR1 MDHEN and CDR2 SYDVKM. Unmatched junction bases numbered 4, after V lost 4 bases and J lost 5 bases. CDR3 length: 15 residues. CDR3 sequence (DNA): TGTGCCAGCAGTTCGGGGACTAGCGCTACCGGGGAGCTGTTTTTT. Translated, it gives CASSSGTSATGELFF.

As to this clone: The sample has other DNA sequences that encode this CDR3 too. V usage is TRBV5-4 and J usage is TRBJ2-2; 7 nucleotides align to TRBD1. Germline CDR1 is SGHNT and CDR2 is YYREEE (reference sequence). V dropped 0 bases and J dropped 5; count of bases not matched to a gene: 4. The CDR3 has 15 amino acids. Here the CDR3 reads CASSLDRGRTGELFF. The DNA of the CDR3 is TGTGCCAGCAGCTTGGACAGGGGAAGAACCGGGGAGCTGTTTTTT.

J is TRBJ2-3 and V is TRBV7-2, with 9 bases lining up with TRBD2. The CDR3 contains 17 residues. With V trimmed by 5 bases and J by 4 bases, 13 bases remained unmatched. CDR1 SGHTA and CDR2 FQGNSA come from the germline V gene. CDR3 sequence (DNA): TGTGCCAGCAGCCGTGTAGCGGGAGCCAGGGGCCCAGATACGCAGTATTTT. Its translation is CASSRVAGARGPDTQYF.

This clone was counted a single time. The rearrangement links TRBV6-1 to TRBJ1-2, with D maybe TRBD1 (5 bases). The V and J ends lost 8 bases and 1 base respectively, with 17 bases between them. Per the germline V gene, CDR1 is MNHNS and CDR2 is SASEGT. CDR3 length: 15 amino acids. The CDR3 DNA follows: TGTGCCAGCGGATGGGACGGGGAAGGTAACTATGGCTACACCTTC. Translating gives CASGWDGEGNYGYTF.

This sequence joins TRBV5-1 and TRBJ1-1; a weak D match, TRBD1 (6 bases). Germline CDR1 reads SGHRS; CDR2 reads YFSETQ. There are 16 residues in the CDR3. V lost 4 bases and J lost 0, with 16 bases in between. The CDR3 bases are TGCGCCAGCAGCCCTGGGGGCAGCCTGATGAACACTGAAGCTTTCTTT. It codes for CASSPGGSLMNTEAFF. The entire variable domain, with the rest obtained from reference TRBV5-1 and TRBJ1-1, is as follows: KAGVTQTPRYLIKTRGQQVTLSCSPISGHRSVSWYQQTPGQGLQFLFEYFSETQRNKGNFPGRFSGRQFSNSRSEMNVSTLELGDSALYLCASSPGGSLMNTEAFFGQGTRLTVV.

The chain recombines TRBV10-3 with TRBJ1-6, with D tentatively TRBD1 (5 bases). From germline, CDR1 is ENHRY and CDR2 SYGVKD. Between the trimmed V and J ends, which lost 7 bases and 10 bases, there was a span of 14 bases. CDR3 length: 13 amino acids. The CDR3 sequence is CAINGREDSPLHF. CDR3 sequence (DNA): TGTGCCATCAACGGCAGGGAGGACTCACCCCTCCACTTT.